These 30 T cell receptor beta chains came from one sample sequenced in a study of blood T cell repertoires in COVID-19. Using immunoSEQ multiplex PCR, the repertoire was profiled, and TCRdb retains in-frame clones only, with some absent. The sample shows 200,000 to 250,000 clones, about 83% of them seen only once. The sequenced material came from peripheral blood. The receptors were gathered from a woman in her thirties with COVID-19, enrolled during active disease.

The genes are TRBV6-5 and TRBJ2-5; the match to TRBD2 covers 8 bases. CDR1 and CDR2 from the germline V gene are MNHEY and SVGAGI. The CDR3 is made up of 14 amino acids. V lost 4 bases to trimming and J lost 2 bases; unmatched junction nucleotides: 3. The DNA for the CDR3 is TGTGCCAGCAGTTTTAGCGGGATACAAGAGACCCAGTACTTC. Its translation: CASSFSGIQETQYF.

The CDR3 region is CASRSSRSPGGYGYTF. The CDR3 DNA follows: TGTGCCAGTCGCTCCAGTAGGAGCCCGGGAGGCTATGGCTACACCTTC. The chain recombines TRBV19 with TRBJ1-2, with unresolved D. Looked up from germline, CDR1 is LNHDA and CDR2 is SQIVND (reference sequence). There are 16 residues in the CDR3. The germline V and J ends were trimmed by 8 bases and 4 bases, with 23 bases remaining between them.

The chain links TRBV9 to TRBJ2-3; 7 bases line up with TRBD1. Germline V gene sequence: CDR1 SGDLS, CDR2 YYNGEE. CDR3 size: 16 residues. Trimming at V came to 3 bases and at J to 4 bases, leaving 11 bases not matched to a gene. CDR3: CASSASGTVVSDTQYF. The CDR3 nucleotides read TGTGCCAGCAGCGCCTCCGGGACAGTTGTGTCAGATACGCAGTATTTT.

The CDR3 here is CASSLLQGRHEQYF. DNA for the CDR3: TGTGCCAGCAGTTTATTACAGGGTCGTCACGAGCAGTACTTC. The chain couples TRBV27 to TRBJ2-7; a possible D gene is TRBD1 (6 bases). Germline-derived CDR1 and CDR2 are MNHEY and SMNVEV (reference sequence). V shed 1 base and J shed 5 bases, with 12 bases lying between them. The CDR3 is 14 residues long.

The chain combines TRBV13 with TRBJ2-7, with D possibly TRBD1 on 5 matching bases. Trimming removed 1 base from V and 0 bases from J, with 7 bases in between. The CDR3 is made up of 14 amino acids. The V gene's germline CDR1 is PRHDT and CDR2 FYEKMQ (reference sequence). CDR3 bases: TGTGCCAGCAGCTTAGTGGACACCTCCTACGAGCAGTACTTC. Amino acids: CASSLVDTSYEQYF.

The chain uses TRBV28 and TRBJ1-1, with D tentatively TRBD1 (5 bases). Germline V CDR1 and CDR2: MDHEN, SYDVKM. The CDR3 length is 15 residues. Trimming removed 6 bases at V and 7 bases at J, with 21 bases between. CDR3 protein: CASSSVRTRIYEAFF. In DNA form, the CDR3 reads TGTGCCAGCAGCTCTGTCCGGACAAGGATATATGAAGCTTTCTTT.

J is TRBJ2-1 and V is TRBV27; 10 bases are a match to TRBD2. This CDR3 has 16 amino acids. Looked up from germline, CDR1 is MNHEY and CDR2 is SMNVEV (reference sequence). Trimming at V came to 2 bases and at J to 2 bases, leaving 3 bases not matched to a gene. The DNA of the CDR3 is TGTGCCAGCAGTTTACGGACTAGCGGCACCTACAATGAGCAGTTCTTC. It yields the protein CASSLRTSGTYNEQFF.

In DNA, the CDR3 is TGTGCCAGCAGCCCAGCGTGGCAGCGGGGGTCGAGCACCGGGGAGCTGTTTTTT. Amino acids: CASSPAWQRGSSTGELFF. This chain joins TRBV9 and TRBJ2-2; 8 bases line up with TRBD2. Looked up from germline, CDR1 is SGDLS and CDR2 is YYNGEE. The junction had 15 bases not matched to a gene; V was cut back by 4 bases and J by 4 bases. The CDR3 has 18 residues.

The chain carries TRBV3-1 (or the pseudogene TRBV3-2) and TRBJ1-1; D perhaps matches TRBD1 (6 bases). The CDR3 runs to 16 residues. Trimming removed 1 base from V and 2 bases from J, with 14 bases in between. Germline CDR1 LGHDT, CDR2 YNNKEL (reference sequence). CDR3 in DNA: TGTGCCAGCAGCCAAGCGCAGGGAGGGGGTAACACTGAAGCTTTCTTT. It encodes CASSQAQGGGNTEAFF.

V is TRBV15 and J is TRBJ1-4; possible D gene TRBD1, 6 bases. Between the trimmed V and J ends, which lost 0 bases and 8 bases, there was a span of 16 bases. The CDR3 has 16 amino acids. CDR1 and CDR2 from the germline V gene are LNHNV and YYDKDF (reference sequence). For the CDR3, the DNA is TGTGCCACCAGCAGAGATAGGGGGTCGACCTTGGAAAAACTGTTTTTT. It codes for CATSRDRGSTLEKLFF.

This rearrangement joins TRBV28 to TRBJ2-1; tentative D call: TRBD1 (5 bases). V was cut by 5 bases and J by 6 bases, with 14 bases left in between. The CDR3 sequence is 14 residues long. Germline CDR1 and CDR2: MDHEN and SYDVKM. The CDR3 DNA follows: TGTGCCAGCAGTCAGCCTACACAGGTCAATGAGCAGTTCTTC. It yields the protein CASSQPTQVNEQFF.

This chain joins TRBV7-2 and TRBJ1-1; TRBD1 is a possible D gene (6 bases). The CDR3 extends over 14 amino acids. Germline V gives CDR1 SGHTA, CDR2 FQGNSA. Trimming removed 5 bases from V and 1 base from J, with 11 bases in between. Here the CDR3 DNA reads TGTGCCAGCAGCCAAGCGACAGGGAACACTGAAGCTTTCTTT. Its protein is CASSQATGNTEAFF.

V usage is TRBV24-1 and J usage is TRBJ1-5; 11 nucleotides match TRBD1. Germline V gene sequence: CDR1 KGHDR, CDR2 SFDVKD. This CDR3 region has 16 residues. After removal of 3 bases from V and 4 bases from J, the junction contained 4 bases not matched to a gene. CDR3 protein: CATSDPGTGGNQPQHF. CDR3 in DNA: TGTGCCACCAGTGATCCCGGGACAGGGGGTAATCAGCCCCAGCATTTT.

The chain joins TRBV3-1 (or the pseudogene TRBV3-2) to TRBJ1-3; D not certain. The V end was cut by 6 bases, the J end by 1 base, with 13 bases between. The CDR3 has 15 amino acids. Germline V lookup: CDR1 LGHDT, CDR2 YNNKEL (reference sequence). The CDR3 coding sequence is TGTGCCAGCAGTTTCGTGACGGGTTCTGGAAACACCATATATTTT. It translates to CASSFVTGSGNTIYF.

V and J are TRBV13 and TRBJ2-5; TRBD2 matches at 10 bases. This CDR3 has 13 amino acids. J was trimmed by 4 bases and V by 7 bases; bases with no gene match: 3. Germline values: CDR1 PRHDT, CDR2 FYEKMQ (reference sequence). The CDR3 DNA reads as TGTGCCAGCACTAGCGGGAGAAGAGAGACCCAGTACTTC. This gives the protein CASTSGRRETQYF.

This clone was seen many times. The rearrangement joins TRBV4-2 to TRBJ2-1, with 8 bases lining up with TRBD2. CDR1 and CDR2 from the germline V gene are LGHNA and YNFKEQ. V lost 2 bases and J lost 5; bases outside the gene matches: 2. The CDR3 contains 14 residues. CDR3 loop: CASSQWREDNEQFF. The CDR3 DNA follows: TGTGCCAGCAGCCAATGGCGGGAGGACAATGAGCAGTTCTTC.

The chain is built from TRBV28 and TRBJ2-7; TRBD1 matches at 8 bases. CDR1 MDHEN and CDR2 SYDVKM come from the germline V gene. CDR3 length equals 17 residues. The junction had 13 bases not matched to a gene; V was cut back by 5 bases and J by 1 base. The CDR3 DNA reads as TGTGCCAGCAGTCTCAACCTTGGGACAGGTCAGTCCTACGAGCAGTACTTC. Its protein is CASSLNLGTGQSYEQYF.

This CDR3 is CTSSPSSGLAGELFF. In DNA form, the CDR3 reads TGCACCAGCAGCCCCTCTAGCGGGCTGGCCGGGGAGCTGTTTTTT. The chain recombines TRBV1 with TRBJ2-2; no DNA check was done on the table's D call, TRBD2. TRBV1 is labeled a pseudogene. The CDR3 spans 15 residues.

This chain joins TRBV2 and TRBJ2-2, with TRBD2 matching 7 bases. V shed 6 bases and J 1 base; nucleotides not matched to a gene: 2. Germline CDR1 is SNHLY and CDR2 is FYNNEI. The CDR3 is made up of 14 amino acids. CDR3 in amino acids: CASRGGGNTGELFF. The CDR3 coding sequence is TGTGCCAGCAGGGGCGGGGGGAACACCGGGGAGCTGTTTTTT.

The chain combines TRBV19 with TRBJ2-2; 12 nucleotides agree with TRBD2. Germline values: CDR1 LNHDA, CDR2 SQIVND (reference sequence). This CDR3 region has 15 residues. V shed 11 bases and J 9 bases; nucleotides not matched to a gene: 13. The DNA for the CDR3 is TGTGCCGTAGCGGGGCTAGCGGGAGGGAAGTGGGAGCTGTTTTTT. This encodes CAVAGLAGGKWELFF.

The rearrangement joins TRBV5-1 to TRBJ2-1; no definite D call. This CDR3 contains 13 residues. The germline gives CDR1 SGHRS, CDR2 YFSETQ. V gave up 0 bases and J gave up 7 bases, with 8 bases separating them. As DNA, the CDR3 is TGCGCCAGCAGCTTGGGGCACGGGAATGAGCAGTTCTTC. This codes for CASSLGHGNEQFF.

The chain is built from TRBV9 and TRBJ1-3; D is possibly TRBD1 (6 bases). The CDR3 contains 16 residues. Trimming shortened V by 0 bases and J by 5 bases, and 15 bases separated the two germline ends. From germline, CDR1 is SGDLS and CDR2 YYNGEE. The CDR3 here is CASSVAGGATRNTIYF. The CDR3 nucleotides are TGTGCCAGCAGCGTAGCCGGGGGGGCGACCCGAAACACCATATATTTT.

The chain uses TRBV9 and TRBJ2-3; weak D call: TRBD2 (5 bases). CDR1 SGDLS and CDR2 YYNGEE come from the germline V gene. The CDR3 has 14 amino acids. Trimming took off 4 bases at V and 2 bases at J, with 11 bases between the two ends. CDR3 residues: CASSPDGLTDTQYF. The DNA for the CDR3 is TGTGCCAGCAGCCCGGACGGACTCACAGATACGCAGTATTTT.

The chain couples TRBV30 to TRBJ1-1; 7 bases are shared with TRBD1. This CDR3 has 13 residues. J was trimmed by 12 bases and V by 2 bases; bases with no gene match: 12. The germline CDR1 and CDR2 sequences are GTSNPN and SVGIG (reference sequence). This chain's CDR3 is CAWSRDSNLPPFF. In DNA form, the CDR3 reads TGTGCCTGGAGTCGGGACAGCAATCTGCCACCTTTCTTT. Based on the CDR3 plus reference TRBV30 and TRBJ1-1, the full variable domain is SQTIHQWPATLVQPVGSPLSLECTVEGTSNPNLYWYRQAAGRGLQLLFYSVGIGQISSEVPQNLSASRPQDRQFILSSKKLLLSDSGFYLCAWSRDSNLPPFFGQGTRLTVV.

This clone has a single count. The chain carries TRBV27 and TRBJ2-3; TRBD1 matches at 7 bases. The CDR3 totals 17 residues. Unmatched junction bases numbered 13, after V lost 4 bases and J lost 3 bases. CDR1 and CDR2 from the germline V gene are MNHEY and SMNVEV (reference sequence). CDR3 nucleotide sequence: TGTGCCAGCAGTTCCCTCGTGACAGGGATGAGAACAGATACGCAGTATTTT. It specifies CASSSLVTGMRTDTQYF.

In its sample, this clone was seen once. J is TRBJ2-7 and V is TRBV11-2; 11 nucleotides agree with TRBD1. Trimming removed 0 bases from V and 0 bases from J; junction bases left unmatched: 10. The germline gives CDR1 SGHAT, CDR2 FQNNGV. This CDR3 spans 19 amino acids. In nucleotides, the CDR3 is TGTGCCAGCAGCTTAGATCTAAGTTTCGGGACAGGGGGCTCCTACGAGCAGTACTTC. Amino acids: CASSLDLSFGTGGSYEQYF.

V and J are TRBV29-1 and TRBJ1-2; 8 bases align to TRBD1. The CDR3 sequence is 12 residues long. Germline CDR1 SQVTM, CDR2 ANQGSEA. The J segment lost 7 bases and the V segment lost 4 bases, leaving 5 bases of the junction unmatched. The CDR3 DNA reads TGCAGCGTTGTCGTGGACAGGGCTGGCTACACCTTC. Its translation is CSVVVDRAGYTF.

This clone has more than one count but fewer than ten. This sequence joins TRBV18 and TRBJ1-5; no definite D call. The CDR3 has 15 residues. In germline, CDR1 is KGHSH, CDR2 LQKENI. The V and J ends lost 6 bases and 3 bases respectively, with 15 bases between them. The CDR3 spells CASSPGFENNQPQHF. Written as DNA, the CDR3 is TGTGCCAGCTCTCCGGGATTCGAAAACAATCAGCCCCAGCATTTT.

On this clone: The sample has other DNA sequences that encode this CDR3 too. The chain employs TRBV29-1 and TRBJ2-3, with a possible D match to TRBD2 (6 bases). There are 12 residues in the CDR3. Germline V lookup: CDR1 SQVTM, CDR2 ANQGSEA. V lost 6 bases and J 1 base, leaving 8 bases between the germline ends. CDR3 protein: CSVGGGTDTQYF. As DNA, the CDR3 is TGCAGCGTCGGCGGGGGCACAGATACGCAGTATTTT.

The chain joins TRBV28 to TRBJ1-2; D possibly corresponds to TRBD1 (6 bases). The CDR3 covers 14 residues. Trimming cost V 5 bases and J 4 bases, with 14 bases left between them. The germline V gene has CDR1 MDHEN and CDR2 SYDVKM. Here the CDR3 reads CASSPARRGYGYTF. The CDR3 DNA is TGTGCCAGCAGTCCGGCCCGCAGGGGCTATGGCTACACCTTC.